This passage covers 10 T cell receptor beta chains from one sample sequenced in a study of T cells after somatic rescue of genetic block (dated by TCRdb to 2019 to 2021). The library was generated by the immunoSEQ multiplex PCR assay. TCRdb limited this immuneACCESS table to in-frame rearrangements with V and J called. A share of clones is missing; checked studies link under half to unresolved V genes, and the rest is unexplained. This sample lists about 12,000 clones; approximately 80% were detected once. Around 7.9% of the sample belongs to the ten largest clones. Source material: peripheral blood mononuclear cells (PBMCs). These receptors were taken from a boy aged 5-17 years.

The rearrangement links TRBV7-9 to TRBJ2-1; D possibly uses TRBD1 or TRBD2 (5 bases each). The V end was cut by 8 bases, the J end by 0 bases, with 20 bases between. Looked up from germline, CDR1 is SEHNR and CDR2 is FQNEAQ (reference sequence). The CDR3 contains 17 residues. For the CDR3, the DNA is TGTGCCAGCTCGCGCAGGGTGGGAACTAGCTCCTACAATGAGCAGTTCTTC. Protein product: CASSRRVGTSSYNEQFF. The full variable domain, in which reference TRBV7-9 and TRBJ2-1 provide the parts outside the CDR3, is DTGVSQNPRHKITKRGQNVTFRCDPISEHNRLYWYRQTLGQGPEFLTYFQNEAQLEKSRLLSDRFSAERPKGSFSTLEIQRTEQGDSAMYLCASSRRVGTSSYNEQFFGPGTRLTVL.

The rearrangement uses TRBV18 and TRBJ2-1; 7 nucleotides line up with TRBD2. J gave up 4 bases and V 5 bases, and 8 bases lay outside the gene matches. This CDR3 has 15 residues. Germline-derived CDR1 and CDR2 are KGHSH and LQKENI. CDR3 DNA: TGTGCCAGCTCATCTATCGCGGGAGCTTACAATGAGCAGTTCTTC. Its protein product is CASSSIAGAYNEQFF.

This clone was recorded only once. The gene calls are TRBV5-1 and TRBJ2-2; unclear D gene. Germline assignment: CDR1 SGHRS and CDR2 YFSETQ. The ends were cut back, 0 bases at V and 2 bases at J, with 8 bases in the middle. The CDR3 consists of 15 residues. The CDR3 DNA reads TGCGCCAGCAGCTTGGCCAGGCTAAACACCGGGGAGCTGTTTTTT. Protein: CASSLARLNTGELFF.

The chain couples TRBV4-2 to TRBJ1-1, with a weak D call TRBD1 (6 bases). The V gene's germline CDR1 is LGHNA and CDR2 YNFKEQ. This CDR3 is 16 amino acids long. V lost 4 bases and J 8 bases, leaving 23 bases between the germline ends. This chain's CDR3 is CASSPLGGTRLVEAFF. CDR3 DNA sequence: TGTGCCAGCAGCCCTCTGGGCGGGACACGGCTCGTAGAAGCTTTCTTT.

This rearrangement joins TRBV9 to TRBJ1-1, with D perhaps TRBD1 (6 bases). With 5 bases removed from V and 8 bases from J, the gap between germline ends came to 13 bases. There are 12 residues in the CDR3. Germline CDR1 and CDR2: SGDLS and YYNGEE. This chain's CDR3 is CASSYTGQEAFF. In nucleotides, the CDR3 is TGTGCCAGCAGTTACACAGGACAGGAAGCTTTCTTT.

This clone has more than one count but fewer than ten. The V call is TRBV2, the J call TRBJ1-2; D unresolved. Trimming pared 2 bases from V and 6 bases from J, leaving 10 bases between. Germline CDR1 SNHLY, CDR2 FYNNEI. The CDR3 length is 13 residues. The CDR3 bases are TGTGCCAGCAGTGAACTGAGGACCCATGGCTACACCTTC. Its translation is CASSELRTHGYTF.

The chain employs TRBV5-5 and TRBJ2-4, with TRBD1 matching 8 bases. After removal of 5 bases from V and 2 bases from J, the junction contained 6 bases not matched to a gene. From germline, CDR1 is SGHKS and CDR2 YYEKEE (reference sequence). The CDR3 consists of 15 residues. The CDR3 loop is CASSPDREPKNIQYF. DNA for the CDR3: TGTGCCAGCAGTCCGGACAGGGAGCCCAAAAACATTCAGTACTTC.

CDR3 residues: CASSSKTGTQNTGELFF. Written as DNA, the CDR3 is TGTGCCAGCAGCTCAAAAACCGGGACCCAGAACACCGGGGAGCTGTTTTTT. The rearrangement links TRBV7-3 to TRBJ2-2; D may be TRBD1 or TRBD2 (5 bases each). Per germline, CDR1 SGHTA and CDR2 FQGTGA. V was cut by 4 bases and J by 1 base, with 16 bases left in between. The CDR3 totals 17 residues.

The gene calls are TRBV6-5 and TRBJ2-7; 8 nucleotides agree with TRBD2. Germline V gene lookup returns CDR1 MNHEY and CDR2 SVGAGI. The CDR3 consists of 16 residues. V shed 0 bases, J shed 1 base, and the junction held 5 bases outside the gene matches. In nucleotides, the CDR3 is TGTGCCAGCAGTTACTCGAGGCGGGGGGTTTCCTACGAGCAGTACTTC. This sequence encodes CASSYSRRGVSYEQYF.

The chain uses TRBV6-5 and TRBJ1-1; 9 bases map to TRBD1. Unmatched junction bases numbered 3, after V lost 6 bases and J lost 4 bases. Germline CDR1 is MNHEY and CDR2 is SVGAGI. The CDR3 has 13 residues. CDR3 in DNA: TGTGCCAGCAGAGGGACAGGGACCACTGAAGCTTTCTTT. Amino acid sequence: CASRGTGTTEAFF.